The 29 T cell receptor beta chains presented below share a single source sample, sequenced in a study of blood T cell repertoires in COVID-19. The protocol was immunoSEQ multiplex PCR, while the TCRdb copy is restricted to in-frame clones and leaves out a portion. This table has some 150,000 clones, approximately 80% appearing once. Input material: peripheral blood. These receptors came from a woman in her 50s with acute or convalescent COVID-19.

The genes are TRBV4-3 and TRBJ1-2; 11 nucleotides agree with TRBD1. This CDR3 has 15 amino acids. Germline-derived CDR1 and CDR2 are LGHNA and YSLEER. With V trimmed by 4 bases and J by 4 bases, 5 bases remained unmatched. The CDR3 sequence: CASSPSGQGVYGYTF. Written as DNA, the CDR3 is TGCGCCAGCAGCCCTTCGGGACAGGGGGTCTATGGCTACACCTTC.

This clone was observed a few times. V gene TRBV7-9 combines with J gene TRBJ2-1, with D possibly TRBD1 on 5 matching bases. V lost 5 bases to trimming and J lost 1 base, with 12 bases between them. Germline V gene sequence: CDR1 SEHNR, CDR2 FQNEAQ (reference sequence). This CDR3 region has 15 residues. CDR3 amino acids: CASSPGPGSYNEQFF. The CDR3 bases are TGTGCCAGCAGCCCCGGCCCAGGGTCCTACAATGAGCAGTTCTTC.

This clone was seen just once. CDR3 sequence reads: CASSTTQGLAGANEQFF. The CDR3 nucleotides are TGTGCCAGCAGCACAACACAAGGACTAGCGGGGGCCAATGAGCAGTTCTTC. This rearrangement joins TRBV7-2 to TRBJ2-1, with TRBD2 identical over 13 bases. The germline V gene has CDR1 SGHTA and CDR2 FQGNSA. J gave up 6 bases and V 5 bases, and 10 bases lay outside the gene matches. The CDR3 covers 17 residues.

This chain joins TRBV7-2 and TRBJ1-1, with TRBD1 as a possible D gene (5 bases). V shed 2 bases and J shed 6 bases, with 22 bases lying between them. The CDR3 has 17 residues. Germline-derived CDR1 and CDR2 are SGHTA and FQGNSA. The CDR3 spells CASSLNTLAGMSAEAFF. The DNA for the CDR3 is TGTGCCAGCAGCTTAAATACGCTGGCAGGGATGAGCGCTGAAGCTTTCTTT.

This rearrangement joins TRBV20-1 to TRBJ1-6; D unclear. The V gene lost 6 bases and the J gene lost 7 bases, with 7 bases spanning the gap. Germline CDR1 reads DFQATT; CDR2 reads SNEGSKA (reference sequence). This CDR3 has 11 amino acids. The CDR3 region has the DNA TGCAGTGCACGGTGGAATTCACCCCTCCACTTT. This sequence encodes CSARWNSPLHF.

This chain joins TRBV7-2 and TRBJ1-1; possibly TRBD1 for D (5 bases). Trimming stripped 3 bases from V and 1 base from J, with 15 bases between. Germline V gene data show CDR1 as SGHTA and CDR2 as FQGNSA. The CDR3 is 16 residues long. Here the CDR3 DNA reads TGTGCCAGCAGCTTCCGTCGGGCAGGGCGGAACACTGAAGCTTTCTTT. This sequence encodes CASSFRRAGRNTEAFF.

The V call is TRBV6-5, the J call TRBJ1-2; D is unresolved. Deletions cut 4 bases from V and 3 bases from J, with 12 bases between. Germline V lookup: CDR1 MNHEY, CDR2 SVGAGI. The CDR3 runs 14 residues. CDR3 protein: CASSLERADYGYTF. The CDR3 DNA sequence: TGTGCCAGCAGTTTAGAGAGGGCGGACTATGGCTACACCTTC.

The chain carries TRBV2 and TRBJ2-7, with TRBD1 matching 7 bases. The CDR3 consists of 13 residues. J gave up 3 bases and V 8 bases, and 7 bases lay outside the gene matches. The V gene's germline CDR1 is SNHLY and CDR2 FYNNEI. This CDR3 is CASSRQGHYEQYF. CDR3 coding DNA: TGTGCCAGCTCAAGACAGGGTCACTACGAGCAGTACTTC.

This chain links TRBV27 with TRBJ1-6; TRBD1 matches 7 bases. The CDR3 is 17 residues long. Germline CDR1 is MNHEY and CDR2 is SMNVEV (reference sequence). Trimming cost V 1 base and J 6 bases; bases outside gene matches: 9. CDR3 DNA sequence: TGTGCCAGCAGTTTATTTATGTTAGGGGGCAGTAATTCACCCCTCCACTTT. It codes for CASSLFMLGGSNSPLHF.

About this clone itself: At one end the junction does not follow the germline gene, possibly because of a read error. This rearrangement joins TRBV28 to TRBJ1-5; no reliable D call. This CDR3 is built from 12 residues. Germline V gene data show CDR1 as MDHEN and CDR2 as SYDVKM. The CDR3 spells CASSLKRRSRIF. The CDR3 DNA reads as TGTGCCAGCAGTTTAAAGCGCCGATCAAGAATTTTT.

The CDR3 spells CASSQGQGNEKLFF. The CDR3, as DNA: TGTGCCAGCAGCCAGGGACAGGGAAATGAAAAACTGTTTTTT. The chain combines TRBV7-9 with TRBJ1-4, with 9 bases matching TRBD1. The CDR3 totals 14 residues. The germline V gene has CDR1 SEHNR and CDR2 FQNEAQ (reference sequence). Trimming removed 5 bases from V and 5 bases from J; junction bases left unmatched: 3.

The chain links TRBV6-6 to TRBJ2-2; weak D call: TRBD1 (5 bases). Per the germline V gene, CDR1 is MNHNY and CDR2 is SVGAGI (reference sequence). This CDR3 region has 16 residues. Trimming stripped 3 bases from V and 4 bases from J, with 15 bases between. The CDR3 coding sequence is TGTGCCAGCAGTTATCCGAAGGGGTCTTCCACCGGGGAGCTGTTTTTT. Encoded protein: CASSYPKGSSTGELFF.

The CDR3 region has the DNA TGTGCCAGCAGCCAGGTGGGAGTGGCCGAGACCCAGTACTTC. Its translation is CASSQVGVAETQYF. This rearrangement joins TRBV11-2 to TRBJ2-5; perhaps TRBD2 as D (5 bases). The CDR3 loop spans 14 amino acids. V lost 5 bases and J lost 5, with 15 bases in between. Per the germline V gene, CDR1 is SGHAT and CDR2 is FQNNGV.

In its sample, this clone was seen a few times. The V call is TRBV4-3, the J call TRBJ2-7; D might be TRBD1 (5 bases). The CDR3 is 13 residues long. V was trimmed by 1 base and J by 6 bases, leaving 10 bases between them. CDR1 is LGHNA, CDR2 YSLEER, per germline. The CDR3 spells CASSQGTGREQYF. The CDR3 region has the DNA TGCGCCAGCAGCCAAGGCACAGGACGCGAGCAGTACTTC.

The chain carries TRBV20-1 and TRBJ2-1; D not certain. The V gene's germline CDR1 is DFQATT and CDR2 SNEGSKA (reference sequence). The CDR3 loop spans 11 amino acids. Trimming left V 5 bases short and J 9 bases short, with 11 bases between. CDR3 DNA: TGCAGTGCTGCGCCCCACGCTGAGCAGTTCTTC. Translating gives CSAAPHAEQFF.

The chain employs TRBV5-1 and TRBJ1-1; D unclear. The CDR3 is made up of 12 amino acids. Between the trimmed V and J ends, which lost 0 bases and 8 bases, there was a span of 8 bases. Germline assignment: CDR1 SGHRS and CDR2 YFSETQ. CDR3 nucleotides: TGCGCCAGCAGCTTGGACAGTGCGGAAGCTTTCTTT. Residues: CASSLDSAEAFF.

The genes are TRBV18 and TRBJ2-2; 8 nucleotides align to TRBD1. Germline V lookup: CDR1 KGHSH, CDR2 LQKENI. J was trimmed by 1 base and V by 3 bases; bases with no gene match: 4. CDR3 size: 16 residues. The CDR3 region has the DNA TGTGCCAGCTCACCCCAGGGGACAGGGAACACCGGGGAGCTGTTTTTT. Its protein is CASSPQGTGNTGELFF. Full variable domain (missing parts from reference TRBV18 and TRBJ2-2): NAGVMQNPRHLVRRRGQEARLRCSPMKGHSHVYWYRQLPEEGLKFMVYLQKENIIDESGMPKERFSAEFPKEGPSILRIQQVVRGDSAAYFCASSPQGTGNTGELFFGEGSRLTVL.

This clone came up once. The V call is TRBV12-3 or TRBV12-4, the J call TRBJ1-1; D is ambiguous. Trimming took off 1 base at V and 5 bases at J, with 8 bases between the two ends. The length of the CDR3 is 13 residues. The CDR3 loop is CASSLGRGTEAFF. The CDR3 DNA reads TGTGCCAGCAGTTTAGGACGAGGGACTGAAGCTTTCTTT.

The chain employs TRBV2 and TRBJ1-5; D uncertain. V was trimmed by 6 bases and J by 4 bases, leaving 10 bases between them. The CDR3 covers 13 residues. CDR1 and CDR2 (germline): SNHLY, FYNNEI. CDR3 amino acids: CASSPEFNQPQHF. In DNA form, the CDR3 reads TGTGCCAGCAGCCCCGAGTTTAATCAGCCCCAGCATTTT.

The V and J genes are TRBV27 and TRBJ2-7, with D perhaps TRBD2 (5 bases). This CDR3 has 14 residues. Germline assignment: CDR1 MNHEY and CDR2 SMNVEV (reference sequence). V lost 2 bases and J lost 2, with 10 bases in between. The CDR3 is CASSLTRETYEQYF. The DNA of the CDR3 is TGTGCCAGCAGTTTAACTAGGGAAACCTACGAGCAGTACTTC.

V gene TRBV19 combines with J gene TRBJ2-5, with D possibly being TRBD1 (6 bases). Trimming cost V 4 bases and J 0 bases, with 12 bases left between them. CDR1 is LNHDA, CDR2 SQIVND, per germline (reference sequence). The CDR3 runs to 15 residues. The CDR3 DNA sequence: TGTGCCAGTAGTACGGCAGGGACATACCAAGAGACCCAGTACTTC. Its protein product is CASSTAGTYQETQYF.

The chain is built from TRBV7-6 and TRBJ2-1; D not certain. V lost 1 base, J lost 9 bases, and 16 bases lay in between. Germline V gene sequence: CDR1 SGHVS, CDR2 FNYEAQ. This CDR3 contains 15 residues. This chain's CDR3 is CASSLGVLTAPEQFF. The CDR3 DNA reads TGTGCCAGCAGCTTAGGAGTTTTAACCGCCCCTGAGCAGTTCTTC.

The chain couples TRBV6-2 or TRBV6-3 to TRBJ2-1, with 7 nucleotides matching TRBD2. The CDR3 loop spans 15 amino acids. V shed 0 bases and J 9 bases; nucleotides not matched to a gene: 8. Germline CDR1 MNHEY, CDR2 SVGEGT. CDR3 amino acids: CASSYSGLENAEQFF. The DNA of the CDR3 is TGTGCCAGCAGTTACTCAGGACTAGAAAACGCTGAGCAGTTCTTC.

The CDR3 region has the DNA TGCGCCAGCAGCCAGGGACAGGGGGATGAGCAGTTCTTC. This encodes CASSQGQGDEQFF. This sequence joins TRBV5-1 and TRBJ2-1; 11 bases map to TRBD1. CDR3 length: 13 amino acids. V was pared by 4 bases and J by 8 bases, with 2 bases of the junction left unmatched. Germline V CDR1 and CDR2: SGHRS, YFSETQ.

The table lists this clone with a few counts. The CDR3 sequence is CASSAPGSFREQYF. The CDR3 DNA reads as TGCGCCAGCAGCGCCCCCGGGAGCTTCAGAGAGCAGTACTTC. The chain recombines TRBV5-1 with TRBJ2-7, with D perhaps matching TRBD2 (6 bases). V was trimmed by 4 bases and J by 7 bases, leaving 18 bases between them. Germline V CDR1 and CDR2: SGHRS, YFSETQ. CDR3 length: 14 amino acids.

With respect to this clone: At the DNA level, this CDR3 is encoded by other sequences in the same sample as well. The chain links TRBV6-5 to TRBJ2-7; D might be TRBD1 (5 bases). Germline CDR1 reads MNHEY; CDR2 reads SVGAGI. This CDR3 has 15 amino acids. The V end was cut by 0 bases, the J end by 1 base, with 10 bases between. The CDR3 nucleotides are TGTGCCAGCAGTTACTCGCTCGACAGTTCCTACGAGCAGTACTTC. Protein product: CASSYSLDSSYEQYF.

This clone occurred once. V usage is TRBV4-1 and J usage is TRBJ1-1, with D hard to call. V dropped 4 bases and J dropped 5 bases, with 11 bases sitting between them. The germline CDR1 and CDR2 sequences are MGHRA and YSYEKL. The CDR3 has 13 residues. CDR3 region: CASSLRDVTEAFF. The CDR3 DNA reads TGCGCCAGCAGCCTCCGAGATGTTACTGAAGCTTTCTTT.

This chain connects TRBV10-3 to TRBJ1-2; 8 positions agree with TRBD1. The germline CDR1 and CDR2 sequences are ENHRY and SYGVKD. CDR3 size: 18 residues. Losses at the gene ends were 2 bases for V and 5 bases for J; bases not matched to a gene: 16. The CDR3 sequence: CAISERTPGRTGTYGYTF. DNA of the CDR3: TGTGCCATCAGTGAGCGGACCCCCGGACGGACAGGGACGTATGGCTACACCTTC.

V gene TRBV5-6 combines with J gene TRBJ1-2, with no clear D. The CDR3 loop spans 14 amino acids. V lost 0 bases to trimming and J lost 1 base, with 7 bases between them. Looked up from germline, CDR1 is SGHDT and CDR2 is YYEEEE. CDR3 in DNA: TGTGCCAGCAGCTTGGTTCACAGTAACTATGGCTACACCTTC. The encoded protein is CASSLVHSNYGYTF.